The sequence of this T cell receptor (beta chain) was determined in a study of OX40 agonist ivuxolimab in advanced cancers. Turning to the study itself: Cancers in dose escalation were hepatocellular, melanoma, renal cell and head and neck.

Study-level results: In the 0.1-3.0 mg/kg groups, partial responders showed among the lowest expansion. Expanded peripheral T-cell antigen specificity went undetermined. Blood T cells, both CD4+ and CD8+, expanded clonally by week 6 at 0.1 to 3.0 mg/kg.

Germline CDR1 reads MNHNY; CDR2 reads SVGAGI (reference sequence). The CDR3 consists of 12 residues. V lost 7 bases, J lost 7 bases, and 13 bases lay in between. As concerns this clone: No antigen is known for it.

TCRdb keeps only in-frame clones here, not all; method: immunoSEQ multiplex PCR. This table holds tens of thousands of clones, 90% to 95% found once. The V gene is TRBV6-6, the J gene TRBJ1-2; TRBD1 is a possible D gene (5 bases). This TCR came from an adult with an advanced solid tumor such as melanoma, head and neck, liver or kidney cancer. The source material was CD4+ or CD8+ T cells sorted from blood, sampled in a trial of the OX40 agonist ivuxolimab. DNA for the CDR3: TGTGCCAGCACCACTAGTGGGGGTGGCTACACCTTC. Its translation is CASTTSGGGYTF.